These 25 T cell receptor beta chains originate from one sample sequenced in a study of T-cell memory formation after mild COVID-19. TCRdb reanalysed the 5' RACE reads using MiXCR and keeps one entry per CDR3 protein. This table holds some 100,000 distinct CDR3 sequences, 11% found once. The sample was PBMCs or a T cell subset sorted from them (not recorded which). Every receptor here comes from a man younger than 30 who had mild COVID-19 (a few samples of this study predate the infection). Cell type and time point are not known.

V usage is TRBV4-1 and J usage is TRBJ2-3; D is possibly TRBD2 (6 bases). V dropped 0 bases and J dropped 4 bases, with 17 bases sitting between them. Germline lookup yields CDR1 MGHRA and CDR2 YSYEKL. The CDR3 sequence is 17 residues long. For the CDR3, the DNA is TGCGCCAGCAGCCAAGAAGTAGGGCTAGCGACCCCAGATACGCAGTATTTT. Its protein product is CASSQEVGLATPDTQYF.

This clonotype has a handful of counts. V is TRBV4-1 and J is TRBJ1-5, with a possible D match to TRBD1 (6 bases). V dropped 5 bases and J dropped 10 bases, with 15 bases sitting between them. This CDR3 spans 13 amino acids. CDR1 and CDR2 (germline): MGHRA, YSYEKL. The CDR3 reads CASSEDSIGPQHF. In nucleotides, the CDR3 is TGCGCCAGCAGCGAGGACAGTATCGGACCCCAGCATTTT.

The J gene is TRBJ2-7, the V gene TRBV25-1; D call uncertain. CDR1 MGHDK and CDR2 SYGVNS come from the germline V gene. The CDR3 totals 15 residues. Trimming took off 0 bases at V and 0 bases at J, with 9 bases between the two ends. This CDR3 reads CASSEYEGNSYEQYF. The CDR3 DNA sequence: TGTGCCAGCAGTGAATATGAAGGCAACTCCTACGAGCAGTACTTC.

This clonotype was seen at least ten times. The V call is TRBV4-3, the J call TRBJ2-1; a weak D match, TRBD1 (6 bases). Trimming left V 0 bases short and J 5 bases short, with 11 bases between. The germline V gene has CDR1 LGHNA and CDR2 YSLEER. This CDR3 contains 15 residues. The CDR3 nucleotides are TGCGCCAGCAGCCAAGAGTTGCCAGGGGACAATGAGCAGTTCTTC. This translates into CASSQELPGDNEQFF.

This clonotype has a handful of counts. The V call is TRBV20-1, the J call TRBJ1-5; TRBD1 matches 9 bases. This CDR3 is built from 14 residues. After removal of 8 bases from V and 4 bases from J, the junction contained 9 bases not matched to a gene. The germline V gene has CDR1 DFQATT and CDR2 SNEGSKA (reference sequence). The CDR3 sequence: CSTPTTGGNQPQHF. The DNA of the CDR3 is TGCAGTACCCCGACGACAGGGGGGAATCAGCCCCAGCATTTT.

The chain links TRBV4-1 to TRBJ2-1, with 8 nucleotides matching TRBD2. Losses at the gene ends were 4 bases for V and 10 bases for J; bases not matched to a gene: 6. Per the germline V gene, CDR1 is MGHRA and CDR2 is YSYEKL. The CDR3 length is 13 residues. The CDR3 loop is CASSRASGGEQFF. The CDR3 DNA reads TGCGCCAGCAGCCGAGCCTCGGGGGGGGAGCAGTTCTTC.

CDR3: CASSLASNEQYF. CDR3 nucleotides: TGCGCCAGCAGCTTGGCGTCGAACGAGCAGTACTTC. This chain joins TRBV5-1 and TRBJ2-7; no clear D. The V gene lost 0 bases and the J gene lost 5 bases, with 6 bases spanning the gap. This CDR3 region has 12 residues. The germline CDR1 and CDR2 sequences are SGHRS and YFSETQ.

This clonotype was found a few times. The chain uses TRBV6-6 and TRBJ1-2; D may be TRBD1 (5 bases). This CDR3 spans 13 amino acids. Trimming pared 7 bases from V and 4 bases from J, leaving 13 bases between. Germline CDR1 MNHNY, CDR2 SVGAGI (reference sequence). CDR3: CASITGGGYGYTF. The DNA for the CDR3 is TGTGCCAGCATAACAGGCGGAGGCTATGGCTACACCTTC.

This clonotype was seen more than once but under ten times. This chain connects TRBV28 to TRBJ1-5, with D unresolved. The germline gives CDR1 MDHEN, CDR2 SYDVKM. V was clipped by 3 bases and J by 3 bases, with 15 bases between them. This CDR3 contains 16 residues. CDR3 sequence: CASSLPGPPFNQPQHF. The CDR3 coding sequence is TGTGCCAGCAGTTTGCCAGGACCACCCTTCAATCAGCCCCAGCATTTT. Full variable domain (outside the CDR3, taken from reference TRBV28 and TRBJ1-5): DVKVTQSSRYLVKRTGEKVFLECVQDMDHENMFWYRQDPGLGLRLIYFSYDVKMKEKGDIPEGYSVSREKKERFSLILESASTNQTSMYLCASSLPGPPFNQPQHFGDGTRLSIL.

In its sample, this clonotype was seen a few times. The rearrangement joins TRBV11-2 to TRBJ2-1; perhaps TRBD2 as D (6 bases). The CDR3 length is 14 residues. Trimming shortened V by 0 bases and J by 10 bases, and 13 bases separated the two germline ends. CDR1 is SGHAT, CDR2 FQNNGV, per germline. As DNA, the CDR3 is TGTGCCAGCAGCTTAGACGGCGGAGGGGACGAGCAGTTCTTC. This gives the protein CASSLDGGGDEQFF.

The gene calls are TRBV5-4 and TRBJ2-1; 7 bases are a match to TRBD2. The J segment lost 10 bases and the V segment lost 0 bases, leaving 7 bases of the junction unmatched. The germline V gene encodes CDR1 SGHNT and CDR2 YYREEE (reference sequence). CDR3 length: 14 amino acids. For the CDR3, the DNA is TGTGCCAGCAGCTTGGGGGAGGGGTTTGGAGAGCAGTTCTTC. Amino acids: CASSLGEGFGEQFF. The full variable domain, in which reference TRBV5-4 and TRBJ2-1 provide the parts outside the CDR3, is ETGVTQSPTHLIKTRGQQVTLRCSSQSGHNTVSWYQQALGQGPQFIFQYYREEENGRGNFPPRFSGLQFPNYSSELNVNALELDDSALYLCASSLGEGFGEQFFGPGTRLTVL.

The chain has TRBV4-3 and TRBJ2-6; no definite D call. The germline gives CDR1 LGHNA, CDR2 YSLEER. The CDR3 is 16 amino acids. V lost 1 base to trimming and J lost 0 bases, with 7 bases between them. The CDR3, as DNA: TGCGCCAGCAGCCAAGTCCTAGTCTCTGGGGCCAACGTCCTGACTTTC. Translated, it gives CASSQVLVSGANVLTF.

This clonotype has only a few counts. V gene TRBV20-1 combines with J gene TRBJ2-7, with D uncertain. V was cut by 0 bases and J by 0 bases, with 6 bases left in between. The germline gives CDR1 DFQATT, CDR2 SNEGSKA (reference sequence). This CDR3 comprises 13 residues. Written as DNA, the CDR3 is TGCAGTGCTAGAGAGCGGCACTCCTACGAGCAGTACGTC. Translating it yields CSARERHSYEQYV.

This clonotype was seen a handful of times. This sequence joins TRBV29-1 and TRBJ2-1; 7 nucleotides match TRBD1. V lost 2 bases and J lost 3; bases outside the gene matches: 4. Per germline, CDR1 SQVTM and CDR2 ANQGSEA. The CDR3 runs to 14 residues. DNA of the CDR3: TGCAGCGTTGAACAGACAGGGAGCTACAATGAGCAGTTCTTC. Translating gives CSVEQTGSYNEQFF.

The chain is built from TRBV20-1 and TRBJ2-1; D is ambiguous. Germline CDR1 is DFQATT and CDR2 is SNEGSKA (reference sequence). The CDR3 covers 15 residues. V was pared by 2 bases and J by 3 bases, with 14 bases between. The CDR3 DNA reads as TGCAGTGCTAGACTACGTACCCTACTCTACAATGAGCAGTTCTTC. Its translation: CSARLRTLLYNEQFF.

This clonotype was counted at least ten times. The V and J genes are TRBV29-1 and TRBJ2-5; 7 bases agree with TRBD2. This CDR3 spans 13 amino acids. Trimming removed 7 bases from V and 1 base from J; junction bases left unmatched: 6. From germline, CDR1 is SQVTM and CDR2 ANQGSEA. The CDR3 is CSAQGGIQETQYF. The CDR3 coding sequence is TGCAGCGCCCAGGGAGGGATCCAAGAGACCCAGTACTTC.

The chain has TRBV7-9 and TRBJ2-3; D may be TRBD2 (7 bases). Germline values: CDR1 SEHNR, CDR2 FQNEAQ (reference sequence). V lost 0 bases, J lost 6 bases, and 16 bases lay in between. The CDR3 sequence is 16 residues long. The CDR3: CASSLAAAGAWDTQYF. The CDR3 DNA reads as TGTGCCAGCAGCTTAGCGGCGGCGGGGGCTTGGGATACGCAGTATTTT.

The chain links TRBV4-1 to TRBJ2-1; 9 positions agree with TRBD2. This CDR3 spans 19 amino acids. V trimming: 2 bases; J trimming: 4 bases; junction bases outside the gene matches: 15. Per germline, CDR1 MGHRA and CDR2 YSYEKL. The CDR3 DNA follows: TGCGCCAGCAGCCAATACCCCAGCGGGGGGTACGAAGATTACAATGAGCAGTTCTTC. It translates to CASSQYPSGGYEDYNEQFF.

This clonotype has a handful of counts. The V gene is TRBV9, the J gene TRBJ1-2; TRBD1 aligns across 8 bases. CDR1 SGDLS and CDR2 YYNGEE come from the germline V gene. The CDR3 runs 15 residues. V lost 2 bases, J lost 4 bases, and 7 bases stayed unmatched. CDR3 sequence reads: CASSVATGAGYGYTF. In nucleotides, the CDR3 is TGTGCCAGCAGCGTCGCGACAGGGGCGGGCTATGGCTACACCTTC.

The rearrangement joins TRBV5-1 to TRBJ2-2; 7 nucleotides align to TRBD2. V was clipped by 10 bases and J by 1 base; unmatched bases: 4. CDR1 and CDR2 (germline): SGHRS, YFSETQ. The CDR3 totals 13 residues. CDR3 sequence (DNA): TGCGCCGGGGGGGACGAGAACACCGGGGAGCTGTTTTTT. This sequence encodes CAGGDENTGELFF.

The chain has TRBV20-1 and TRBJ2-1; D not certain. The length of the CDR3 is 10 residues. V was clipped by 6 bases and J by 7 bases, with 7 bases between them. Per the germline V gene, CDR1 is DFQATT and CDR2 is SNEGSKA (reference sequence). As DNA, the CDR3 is TGCAGTGCATTCTGGAATGAGCAGTTCTTC. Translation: CSAFWNEQFF.

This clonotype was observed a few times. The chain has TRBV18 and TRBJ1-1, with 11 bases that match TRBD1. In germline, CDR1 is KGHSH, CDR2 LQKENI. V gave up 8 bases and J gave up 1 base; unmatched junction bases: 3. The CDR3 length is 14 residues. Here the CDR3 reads CASADRGPNTEAFF. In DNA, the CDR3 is TGTGCCAGCGCGGACAGGGGGCCGAACACTGAAGCTTTCTTT.

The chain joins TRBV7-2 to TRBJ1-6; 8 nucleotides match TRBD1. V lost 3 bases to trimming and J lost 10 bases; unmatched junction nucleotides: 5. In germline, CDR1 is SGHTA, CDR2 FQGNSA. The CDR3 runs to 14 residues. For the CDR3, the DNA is TGTGCCAGCAGCTTCCGGACAGGGCAATCACCCCTCCACTTT. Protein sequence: CASSFRTGQSPLHF.

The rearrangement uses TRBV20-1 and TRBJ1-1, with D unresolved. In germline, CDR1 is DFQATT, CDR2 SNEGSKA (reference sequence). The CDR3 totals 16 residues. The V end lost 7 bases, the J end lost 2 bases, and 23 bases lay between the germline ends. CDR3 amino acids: CSDAETRAQLNTEAFF. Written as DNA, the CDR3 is TGCAGTGACGCAGAGACCAGAGCTCAGCTCAACACTGAAGCTTTCTTT.

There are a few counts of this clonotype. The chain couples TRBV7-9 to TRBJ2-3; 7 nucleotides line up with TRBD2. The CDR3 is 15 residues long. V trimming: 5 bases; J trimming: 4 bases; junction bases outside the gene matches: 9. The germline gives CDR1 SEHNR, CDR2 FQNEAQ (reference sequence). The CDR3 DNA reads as TGTGCCAGCAGCCCCCCGGGACGGGAGGCAGATACGCAGTATTTT. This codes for CASSPPGREADTQYF.